The 10 T cell receptor beta chains below all came from one sample that was sequenced in a study of beta chain features in type 1 diabetes (dated by TCRdb to 2016 to 2019). Libraries were prepared through the immunoSEQ multiplex PCR assay. The entire isolated RNA was reverse transcribed using the High Capacity cDNA Reverse Transcription Kit, and thus expressed TCRB transcripts were sequenced. Sourced from immuneACCESS, this table was stored by TCRdb with only in-frame sequences that have V and J called. A share of the clones is absent; for the studies checked, an unresolved V gene accounts for under half, and the remainder has no known explanation. This sample comprises 140,000 to 150,000 clones, roughly 10% of them detected only once. 1.3% of the sample goes to the ten largest clones. The specimen was naive CD4+ T cells from blood. According to the study, the label for this sample's cell subset or site signals: true naive CD4+ T cells. The source of these receptors is a man younger than 35 in good health.

In this sample, this clone turned up a few times. This chain uses TRBV28 with TRBJ2-5, with 13 nucleotides matching TRBD2. The CDR3 consists of 19 residues. Germline loops: CDR1 MDHEN, CDR2 SYDVKM. After removal of 1 base from V and 0 bases from J, the junction contained 8 bases not matched to a gene. The CDR3 DNA reads as TGTGCCAGCAGTTTATTGACTAGCGGGGGGCCCCACAACCAAGAGACCCAGTACTTC. This sequence encodes CASSLLTSGGPHNQETQYF.

There are a few counts of this clone. The chain combines TRBV4-1 with TRBJ1-2; no definite D call. Between the trimmed V and J ends, which lost 4 bases and 0 bases, there was a span of 12 bases. From germline, CDR1 is MGHRA and CDR2 YSYEKL. The CDR3 is made up of 15 amino acids. CDR3: CASSPGEVANYGYTF. The DNA for the CDR3 is TGCGCCAGCAGCCCCGGTGAGGTCGCTAACTATGGCTACACCTTC.

This clone was picked up a small number of times. The chain has TRBV13 and TRBJ2-7; the match to TRBD1 covers 9 bases. Trimming at V came to 4 bases and at J to 9 bases, leaving 10 bases not matched to a gene. The CDR3 has 14 residues. The germline V gene encodes CDR1 PRHDT and CDR2 FYEKMQ (reference sequence). This chain's CDR3 is CASSSGTGLDRQYF. CDR3 coding DNA: TGTGCCAGCAGCTCCGGGACAGGGTTGGATAGGCAGTACTTC.

This clone was seen more than once but under ten times. The CDR3 is CASTKFGGSTYEQYF. CDR3 DNA sequence: TGTGCCAGCACAAAATTTGGCGGGAGCACCTACGAGCAGTACTTC. The genes are TRBV6-5 and TRBJ2-7; 7 nucleotides agree with TRBD2. The trim removed 7 bases at V and 2 bases at J, leaving 11 bases unmatched. CDR1 is MNHEY, CDR2 SVGAGI, per germline. The CDR3 is made up of 15 amino acids.

The V call is TRBV4-3, the J call TRBJ2-7, with D perhaps TRBD1 (5 bases). Trimming cost V 6 bases and J 4 bases, with 10 bases left between them. Germline CDR1 reads LGHNA; CDR2 reads YSLEER. The CDR3 runs to 12 residues. The CDR3 coding sequence is TGCGCCAGCAGTAATAGGGGTTACGAGCAGTACTTC. As protein: CASSNRGYEQYF.

This chain uses TRBV28 with TRBJ1-6, with D uncertain. This CDR3 region has 17 residues. Germline V gives CDR1 MDHEN, CDR2 SYDVKM. V was cut by 2 bases and J by 1 base, with 12 bases left in between. The CDR3 DNA reads as TGTGCCAGCAGTTTAAGGCGGCTAATTTCCTATAATTCACCCCTCCACTTT. Translating it yields CASSLRRLISYNSPLHF.

The chain links TRBV5-1 to TRBJ2-7; no definite D call. Trimming took 3 bases from V and 3 from J, leaving 13 bases between them. Germline values: CDR1 SGHRS, CDR2 YFSETQ. CDR3 length: 14 amino acids. In DNA form, the CDR3 reads TGCGCCAGCAGCTCACTCCCCAGCGTCTACGAGCAGTACTTC. The encoded protein is CASSSLPSVYEQYF.

This clone has more than one count but fewer than ten. This rearrangement joins TRBV7-2 to TRBJ2-2; D possibly corresponds to TRBD1 (8 bases). The V end lost 5 bases, the J end lost 6 bases, and 16 bases lay between the germline ends. The CDR3 runs to 15 residues. Germline CDR1 and CDR2: SGHTA and FQGNSA. CDR3 DNA sequence: TGTGCCAGCAGCCCAGGACAGGGAGGGGCCGGGGAGCTGTTTTTT. It yields the protein CASSPGQGGAGELFF.

To note about this clone: Other DNA sequences from this sample encode an identical CDR3 as well. J is TRBJ2-1 and V is TRBV7-2, with TRBD2 identical over 11 bases. Germline-derived CDR1 and CDR2 are SGHTA and FQGNSA. The CDR3 length is 14 residues. The trim removed 1 base at V and 9 bases at J, leaving 2 bases unmatched. CDR3 protein: CASSLGLAGGEQFF. The CDR3 DNA follows: TGTGCCAGCAGCTTAGGTCTAGCGGGGGGTGAGCAGTTCTTC. Drawing the rest from reference TRBV7-2 and TRBJ2-1, the complete variable domain is GAGVSQSPSNKVTEKGKDVELRCDPISGHTALYWYRQSLGQGLEFLIYFQGNSAPDKSGLPSDRFSAERTGGSVSTLTIQRTQQEDSAVYLCASSLGLAGGEQFFGPGTRLTVL.

The V and J genes are TRBV7-9 and TRBJ2-3, with D possibly being TRBD1 (6 bases). V lost 3 bases, J lost 4 bases, and 14 bases lay in between. CDR1 is SEHNR and CDR2 is FQNEAQ in the germline V gene (reference sequence). This CDR3 comprises 15 residues. The chain's CDR3 is CASSLGAAEADTQYF. The DNA of the CDR3 is TGTGCCAGCAGCTTGGGGGCCGCCGAGGCAGATACGCAGTATTTT.